This is a list of T cell receptor beta chains from one sample in a study of neurological immune-mediated disorders. TCRdb re-called the 5' RACE reads through MiXCR, storing one row per CDR3 protein. The profile shows 81,000 or so distinct CDR3 sequences, 13% of them singletons. Sequencing was carried out using PBMCs. The receptors derive from a female donor with HTLV-1-associated myelopathy (HAM/TSP). The CDR3 runs from the conserved cysteine through the conserved F or W. The D gene is left open where the match is weak. The listing skips clone size in some rows; elsewhere it reads once, few, many or a size class.

many,TRBJ2-2,TRBD1,TRBV14,CASSSTRGTGAYTGELFF,TGTGCCAGCAGCTCCACTAGAGGGACAGGGGCGTACACCGGGGAGCTGTTTTTT
many,TRBJ2-3,.,TRBV12-3/TRBV12-4,CASSLSLANTDTQYF,TGTGCCAGCAGTTTAAGCCTAGCCAACACAGATACGCAGTATTTT
many,TRBJ2-3,.,TRBV27,CASSLRGAPTDTQYF,TGTGCCAGCAGTTTACGGGGGGCGCCCACAGATACGCAGTATTTT
many,TRBJ1-2,TRBD1,TRBV2,CASRLTGAYGYTF,TGTGCCAGCCGATTGACAGGGGCCTATGGCTACACCTTC
many,TRBJ2-4,.,TRBV12-3/TRBV12-4,CASSPLGRAKNIQYF,TGTGCCAGCAGCCCCCTAGGCAGAGCCAAAAACATTCAGTACTTC
many,TRBJ2-3,TRBD2,TRBV5-1,CASSPRLAGSLADTQYF,TGCGCCAGCAGCCCGAGACTAGCGGGGAGTTTGGCAGATACGCAGTATTTT
many,TRBJ2-3,TRBD2,TRBV5-1,CASSRTSATDTQYF,TGCGCCAGCAGCAGGACTAGCGCAACAGATACGCAGTATTTT
many,TRBJ1-2,.,TRBV27,CASRGRLEFFIYGYTF,TGTGCCAGCAGGGGGCGCTTGGAATTTTTTATCTATGGCTACACCTTC
many,TRBJ2-4,TRBD2,TRBV7-8,CASSPWGGKAKNIQYF,TGTGCCAGCAGCCCATGGGGAGGGAAAGCCAAAAACATTCAGTACTTC
many,TRBJ2-5,TRBD2,TRBV5-1,CASSLERGGETQYF,TGCGCCAGCAGCTTGGAGCGGGGAGGGGAGACCCAGTACTTC
many,TRBJ1-1,TRBD1,TRBV2,CASSRQGLNTEAFF,TGTGCCAGCAGTCGACAGGGACTGAACACTGAAGCTTTCTTT
many,TRBJ1-2,.,TRBV20-1,CSASGGIRNGYTF,TGCAGTGCTAGTGGAGGGATCAGGAATGGCTACACCTTC
many,TRBJ2-2,.,TRBV5-1,CASSLQGTNTGELFF,TGCGCCAGCAGCTTGCAGGGGACGAACACCGGGGAGCTGTTTTTT
many,TRBJ2-2,.,TRBV5-1,CASSYRYDFLNTGELFF,TGCGCCAGCAGCTACCGATATGACTTTCTTAACACCGGGGAGCTGTTTTTT
many,TRBJ2-1,.,TRBV7-2,CASSPRTAEQFF,TGTGCCAGCAGCCCGCGGACAGCCGAGCAGTTCTTC
few,TRBJ2-3,.,TRBV7-9,CASSLVGADTQYF,TGTGCCAGCAGCTTAGTCGGGGCAGATACGCAGTATTTT
.,TRBJ1-2,.,TRBV5-1,CASSLEMGGADGYTF,TGCGCCAGCAGCTTGGAGATGGGGGGCGCAGATGGCTACACCTTC
many,TRBJ2-1,.,TRBV12-3/TRBV12-4,CASRARGSPYNEQFF,TGTGCCAGCAGAGCTAGGGGTAGCCCCTACAATGAGCAGTTCTTC
medium-sized,TRBJ2-7,.,TRBV5-1,CASSPGGYEQYF,TGCGCCAGCAGTCCAGGGGGGTACGAGCAGTACTTC
many,TRBJ2-1,.,TRBV29-1,CSVRSLGGEQFF,TGCAGCGTTCGTAGTTTGGGGGGTGAGCAGTTCTTC
many,TRBJ1-6,.,TRBV7-8,CASSLGASQPTNSPLHF,TGTGCCAGCAGCTTAGGGGCTTCTCAACCCACAAATTCACCCCTCCACTTT
many,TRBJ2-1,.,TRBV5-1,CASTGTLEEQFF,TGCGCCAGCACGGGGACTTTGGAGGAGCAGTTCTTC
medium-sized,TRBJ2-5,.,TRBV12-5,CASRDIQETQYF,TGTGCCTCTAGAGACATCCAAGAGACCCAGTACTTC
many,TRBJ1-1,.,TRBV7-3,CASKLSTGTEAFF,TGTGCCAGCAAACTCTCCACAGGGACTGAAGCTTTCTTT
many,TRBJ1-1,.,TRBV21-1,CASSLGREGGDGEAFF,TGTGCCAGCAGCTTAGGACGCGAGGGGGGGGATGGTGAAGCTTTCTTT
many,TRBJ2-6,.,TRBV5-1,CASSLGPASGANVLTF,TGCGCCAGCAGCTTGGGCCCCGCTTCTGGGGCCAACGTCCTGACTTTC
many,TRBJ2-7,.,TRBV11-2,CASSLGGVHEQYF,TGTGCCAGCAGCTTAGGTGGGGTCCACGAGCAGTACTTC
many,TRBJ1-2,TRBD1,TRBV5-1,CASSPYGQGATGYTF,TGCGCCAGCAGCCCCTACGGACAGGGGGCTACTGGCTACACCTTC
many,TRBJ2-7,TRBD1,TRBV3-1,CASSLRQGPYEQYF,TGTGCCAGCAGCCTAAGACAGGGCCCCTACGAGCAGTACTTC
.,TRBJ1-5,.,TRBV12-3/TRBV12-4,CASSLGTGAGNQPQHF,TGTGCCAGCAGTTTAGGAACGGGGGCAGGCAATCAGCCCCAGCATTTT
many,TRBJ1-2,.,TRBV6-1,CASSVGYGYTF,TGTGCCAGCAGTGTGGGGTATGGCTACACCTTC
many,TRBJ1-1,TRBD1,TRBV10-3,CAISTGQGTAEAFF,TGTGCCATCAGCACTGGACAGGGGACAGCTGAAGCTTTCTTT
many,TRBJ2-7,.,TRBV5-1,CASSAPQGIYEQYF,TGCGCCAGCAGCGCACCCCAGGGGATCTACGAGCAGTACTTC
many,TRBJ2-3,TRBD1,TRBV5-1,CASSPQGPTQYF,TGCGCCAGCAGCCCACAGGGGCCTACGCAGTATTTT
many,TRBJ2-3,.,TRBV7-2,CASSYTGISTDTQYF,TGTGCCAGCAGCTACACAGGGATAAGCACAGATACGCAGTATTTT